The 23 T cell receptor beta chains presented below share a single source sample, sequenced in a study of blood T cell repertoires in COVID-19. Some clones are missing from TCRdb's copy, which holds only in-frame ones; the method was immunoSEQ multiplex PCR. The top ten hold over 10% of the sample, which has hundreds of thousands of clones, about nine tenths seen once. Sequences were obtained from peripheral blood. The receptors come from a woman aged 50 to 65 with COVID-19, enrolled during active disease.

This clone has more than one count but fewer than ten. The chain combines TRBV29-1 with TRBJ1-2; D is unclear. Germline V gene data show CDR1 as SQVTM and CDR2 as ANQGSEA. The length of the CDR3 is 15 residues. Trimming took off 8 bases at V and 0 bases at J, with 19 bases between the two ends. The CDR3 DNA follows: TGCAGCTACGTCAATTGGGCAGTAGCTAACTATGGCTACACCTTC. This codes for CSYVNWAVANYGYTF.

The V gene is TRBV27, the J gene TRBJ1-2; TRBD1 aligns across 8 bases. Trimming removed 5 bases from V and 4 bases from J; junction bases left unmatched: 3. The V gene's germline CDR1 is MNHEY and CDR2 SMNVEV (reference sequence). The CDR3 runs 13 residues. This CDR3 is CASSQGAPYGYTF. Written as DNA, the CDR3 is TGTGCCAGCAGTCAGGGGGCGCCCTATGGCTACACCTTC.

The chain uses TRBV27 and TRBJ2-2; 7 bases line up with TRBD2. The CDR3 has 15 residues. V was pared by 4 bases and J by 5 bases, with 7 bases of the junction left unmatched. Germline CDR1 MNHEY, CDR2 SMNVEV (reference sequence). Here the CDR3 reads CASSWGRVKTGELFF. CDR3 nucleotide sequence: TGTGCCAGCAGTTGGGGGAGGGTAAAGACCGGGGAGCTGTTTTTT.

The chain employs TRBV6-1 and TRBJ1-4; 9 bases line up with TRBD1. The V segment lost 3 bases and the J segment 7 bases; nucleotides outside the gene matches: 6. This CDR3 has 15 amino acids. CDR1 and CDR2 from the germline V gene are MNHNS and SASEGT. CDR3 residues: CASSDPRTGAEKLFF. The CDR3 region has the DNA TGTGCCAGCAGTGACCCCCGGACAGGGGCTGAAAAACTGTTTTTT.

The chain has TRBV7-2 and TRBJ1-4; 9 bases are a match to TRBD1. With 5 bases clipped from V and 11 bases from J, the junction kept 12 bases outside the gene matches. This CDR3 has 15 residues. Per the germline V gene, CDR1 is SGHTA and CDR2 is FQGNSA. CDR3: CASSTRTGAAEKLFF. CDR3 coding DNA: TGTGCCAGCAGCACCCGGACAGGGGCCGCGGAGAAACTGTTTTTT. Full variable domain (rest looked up from reference TRBV7-2 and TRBJ1-4): GAGVSQSPSNKVTEKGKDVELRCDPISGHTALYWYRQSLGQGLEFLIYFQGNSAPDKSGLPSDRFSAERTGGSVSTLTIQRTQQEDSAVYLCASSTRTGAAEKLFFGSGTQLSVL.

The chain recombines TRBV7-9 with TRBJ1-5; no definite D call. Per the germline V gene, CDR1 is SEHNR and CDR2 is FQNEAQ (reference sequence). The CDR3 spans 13 residues. V gave up 5 bases and J gave up 2 bases, with 7 bases separating them. This chain's CDR3 is CASSPSRNQPQHF. The CDR3 nucleotides read TGTGCCAGCAGCCCGTCTCGCAATCAGCCCCAGCATTTT.

The genes are TRBV30 and TRBJ1-4; D is unresolved. Germline V gives CDR1 GTSNPN, CDR2 SVGIG (reference sequence). The CDR3 is 12 residues long. Trimming took 5 bases from V and 11 from J, leaving 15 bases between them. Here the CDR3 DNA reads TGTGCCTGGGGATCACCCGCGACTAAACTGTTTTTT. Translation gives CAWGSPATKLFF.

The chain links TRBV28 to TRBJ1-1, with D perhaps matching TRBD1 (5 bases). This CDR3 region has 16 residues. Germline V gene sequence: CDR1 MDHEN, CDR2 SYDVKM. The ends were cut back, 3 bases at V and 3 bases at J, with 17 bases in the middle. In DNA, the CDR3 is TGTGCCAGCAGTTTGACATCAGGGCGTAGGGACACTGAAGCTTTCTTT. This translates into CASSLTSGRRDTEAFF.

This clone was picked up one time. The CDR3 spells CASSYGADFNYGYTF. The CDR3 nucleotides are TGTGCCAGCAGTTATGGAGCAGATTTTAACTATGGCTACACCTTC. This sequence joins TRBV6-5 and TRBJ1-2; D unclear. V was trimmed by 3 bases and J by 1 base, leaving 12 bases between them. The CDR3 runs 15 residues. Germline CDR1 reads MNHEY; CDR2 reads SVGAGI.

The chain carries TRBV5-4 and TRBJ2-2; D may be TRBD1 (6 bases). The CDR3 is made up of 14 amino acids. Germline V CDR1 and CDR2: SGHNT, YYREEE (reference sequence). The V end lost 4 bases, the J end lost 1 base, and 8 bases lay between the germline ends. The CDR3 DNA reads TGTGCCAGCAGCCGGGGACAGAACACCGGGGAGCTGTTTTTT. Encoded protein: CASSRGQNTGELFF. The full variable domain, its missing parts supplied by reference TRBV5-4 and TRBJ2-2, is ETGVTQSPTHLIKTRGQQVTLRCSSQSGHNTVSWYQQALGQGPQFIFQYYREEENGRGNFPPRFSGLQFPNYSSELNVNALELDDSALYLCASSRGQNTGELFFGEGSRLTVL.

The chain uses TRBV2 and TRBJ1-1; no firm D call. V lost 8 bases to trimming and J lost 1 base, with 14 bases between them. Germline CDR1 and CDR2: SNHLY and FYNNEI. The length of the CDR3 is 14 residues. CDR3 DNA: TGTGCCAGCCAAAGGAGCCCCTCGAACACTGAAGCTTTCTTT. Encoded protein: CASQRSPSNTEAFF.

CDR3: CASALGVTNTEAFF. The CDR3 bases are TGTGCTAGTGCCCTAGGGGTAACGAACACTGAAGCTTTCTTT. This sequence joins TRBV12-5 and TRBJ1-1, with a tentative D call TRBD1 (5 bases). Trimming took off 7 bases at V and 1 base at J, with 13 bases between the two ends. Looked up from germline, CDR1 is LGHNT and CDR2 is FRNRAP. The CDR3 has 14 residues.

Only one count was recorded for this clone. The chain employs TRBV5-1 and TRBJ2-7, with 7 nucleotides matching TRBD1. Unmatched junction bases numbered 17, after V lost 5 bases and J lost 6 bases. There are 16 residues in the CDR3. Germline values: CDR1 SGHRS, CDR2 YFSETQ. CDR3 region: CASRTGTASLVAEQYF. CDR3 sequence (DNA): TGCGCCAGCAGGACCGGGACAGCCAGCCTGGTTGCCGAGCAGTACTTC.

Of note for this clone: The sample has other DNA sequences that encode this CDR3 too. This chain connects TRBV19 to TRBJ1-2; D uncertain. Trimming pared 0 bases from V and 5 bases from J, leaving 10 bases between. The CDR3 consists of 14 residues. Germline CDR1 is LNHDA and CDR2 is SQIVND (reference sequence). CDR3 protein: CASSIDGHRYGYTF. The CDR3 DNA reads TGTGCCAGTAGTATAGATGGGCATCGGTATGGCTACACCTTC. Variable domain in full (rest from reference TRBV19 and TRBJ1-2): DGGITQSPKYLFRKEGQNVTLSCEQNLNHDAMYWYRQDPGQGLRLIYYSQIVNDFQKGDIAEGYSVSREKKESFPLTVTSAQKNPTAFYLCASSIDGHRYGYTFGSGTRLTVV.

This chain connects TRBV2 to TRBJ1-2, with TRBD1 as a possible D gene (5 bases). CDR3 length: 15 residues. CDR1 SNHLY and CDR2 FYNNEI come from the germline V gene. V gave up 3 bases and J gave up 6 bases, with 17 bases separating them. The CDR3 loop reads CASSDGQQGRNGYTF. The CDR3 DNA reads TGTGCCAGCAGTGACGGTCAGCAGGGTAGAAATGGCTACACCTTC.

This clone was counted once. The rearrangement links TRBV29-1 to TRBJ1-4; unclear D gene. The CDR3 has 14 residues. Trimming removed 5 bases at V and 3 bases at J, with 13 bases between. From germline, CDR1 is SQVTM and CDR2 ANQGSEA. The CDR3 sequence: CSVTPGSSNEKLFF. CDR3 in DNA: TGCAGCGTTACGCCAGGCTCTTCTAATGAAAAACTGTTTTTT. Complete variable domain (other parts from reference TRBV29-1 and TRBJ1-4): SAVISQKPSRDICQRGTSLTIQCQVDSQVTMMFWYRQQPGQSLTLIATANQGSEATYESGFVIDKFPISRPNLTFSTLTVSNMSPEDSSIYLCSVTPGSSNEKLFFGSGTQLSVL.

CDR3 residues: CATRGTGEEDGYTF. The CDR3 region has the DNA TGTGCCACCCGGGGGACAGGGGAAGAGGATGGCTACACCTTC. The chain joins TRBV24-1 to TRBJ1-2; 10 bases agree with TRBD1. The germline V gene encodes CDR1 KGHDR and CDR2 SFDVKD. Trimming at V came to 9 bases and at J to 6 bases, leaving 9 bases not matched to a gene. This CDR3 comprises 14 residues.

This rearrangement joins TRBV6-5 to TRBJ2-1; tentatively, D is TRBD1 (5 bases). The V gene lost 2 bases and the J gene lost 8 bases, with 13 bases spanning the gap. The CDR3 spans 14 residues. The germline V gene has CDR1 MNHEY and CDR2 SVGAGI. CDR3 protein: CASSYVPGNHEQFF. The DNA of the CDR3 is TGTGCCAGCAGTTACGTCCCAGGGAACCATGAGCAGTTCTTC.

The chain joins TRBV5-1 to TRBJ2-7; D not certain. The ends were cut back, 0 bases at V and 5 bases at J, with 12 bases in the middle. Germline V gene lookup returns CDR1 SGHRS and CDR2 YFSETQ. The CDR3 spans 14 residues. In DNA form, the CDR3 reads TGCGCCAGCAGCTTGGGACTCAAAGCCAACGAGCAGTACTTC. It encodes CASSLGLKANEQYF.

The chain carries TRBV3-1 (or the pseudogene TRBV3-2) and TRBJ2-7; D ambiguous. The germline V and J ends were trimmed by 0 bases and 0 bases, with 9 bases remaining between them. The CDR3 contains 15 residues. The germline V gene has CDR1 LGHDT and CDR2 YNNKEL (reference sequence). CDR3 in DNA: TGTGCCAGCAGCCAAGATAGTTTAAGCTCCTACGAGCAGTACTTC. This translates into CASSQDSLSSYEQYF.

The rearrangement links TRBV6-5 to TRBJ2-7; tentatively, D is TRBD2 (5 bases). The germline CDR1 and CDR2 sequences are MNHEY and SVGAGI. The CDR3 runs 13 residues. Trimming cost V 7 bases and J 6 bases, with 16 bases left between them. As DNA, the CDR3 is TGTGCCAGCACAAACTCGGACGAGGGCGAGCAGTACTTC. Translating it yields CASTNSDEGEQYF.

A remark on this clone: Its ends do not fully match the called genes, so a read error is possible. V and J are TRBV12-5 and TRBJ2-2; 7 bases align to TRBD1. CDR1 is LGHNT and CDR2 is FRNRAP in the germline V gene. This CDR3 has 11 residues. The DNA of the CDR3 is TGTGCTAGTGGTTCGTCTGGACAGGTGATTTTT. Translation: CASGSSGQVIF.

This chain connects TRBV5-1 to TRBJ2-1, with 9 bases fitting TRBD1. Germline V gene data show CDR1 as SGHRS and CDR2 as YFSETQ. After removal of 4 bases from V and 1 base from J, the junction contained 3 bases not matched to a gene. The CDR3 sequence is 15 residues long. Written as DNA, the CDR3 is TGCGCCAGCAGCGTTGGGACAGGGTCCTACAATGAGCAGTTCTTC. Amino acid sequence: CASSVGTGSYNEQFF.